This T cell receptor beta chain was documented in a study of T cells in Graves' hyperthyroidism and ophthalmopathy (dated by TCRdb to between 2019 and 2020). About the investigation overall: Peripheral blood was sampled at the time of initial diagnosis, prior to any treatment. Prospective prediction of ophthalmopathy was tested in an independent validation cohort of about 19 hyperthyroidism patients and 17 patients who later progressed to ophthalmopathy. TCR Vbeta CDR3 sequencing of approximately 140 peripheral blood samples (over 40 ophthalmopathy, 75 or so hyperthyroidism and some 17 progressor patients) is reported in the paper. In addition, the study compared T-cell repertoires in thyroid tissue and in blood from five to seven Graves' hyperthyroidism patients. Once sampling was done, hyperthyroidism patients were given methimazole at a starting dose of 30 mg daily, whereas ophthalmopathy patients were given high-dose intravenous methylprednisolone. TCR V-J signatures able to tell the groups apart were searched for in a discovery cohort of 90 to 100 patients, of whom 43 had Graves' ophthalmopathy and 57 had stable Graves' hyperthyroidism. The 85 to 100 discovery patients were divided at random into training and test sets in a 7:3 ratio. Results the study describes overall, beyond this receptor: During validation, the model predicted progression to ophthalmopathy a median of approximately six months ahead of onset, with roughly 65% sensitivity and roughly 72% specificity. Sample size was not statistically predetermined, and investigators were not blinded to group allocation. In cross-validation, a model built on a 13 V-J signature told ophthalmopathy apart from stable hyperthyroidism with 85% to 90% sensitivity and about 81% specificity, and in testing the same model reached 80%/75%. Most expanded thyroid clonotypes (frequency above 0.001) were also detected in blood, a finding suggesting that blood repertoires may reflect thyroid immune responses.

TCR beta CDR3 regions were amplified from RNA transcripts. A first-round RT-PCR of the TCR CDR3 used the HTBI primer set with the Qiagen OneStep RT-PCR kit. The libraries were constructed in a second round of multiplex PCR and then size-selected and purified. The libraries were sequenced on an Illumina HiSeq2000 using paired-end 100 bp reads. The source study handled its data this way. SOAPnuke was used to process the raw data, throwing out any read that contained adapters or uncalled bases, had a mean Phred below 15, or lacked an exact constant-primer or identifier match. High-quality paired reads were merged using COPE v1.2.5, and each unique nucleotide sequence was defined as a clonotype. Clonotypes were aligned to IMGT TRBV, TRBD and TRBJ reference segments using MiTCR v1.1. The analysis included only V-J combinations with a frequency above 0.0001, which together covered 99% to 99.2% of the repertoires. A TCS score was defined as the ratio between F50 (clonal expansion) and ExV (chaos), using BLOSUM62-based TCRdist between CDR3 peptides within each V-J. Welch's t-statistics and random forest reduced some 510 V-J features to roughly 13, which were used in a naive Bayes classifier (R e1071). TCRdb applied fastp at Q25 and MiXCR to the public reads, then kept only in-frame beta chains. Rows are unified per CDR3 protein, each entry keeping the most common DNA and genes. It is TCRdb's table, rather than the study itself, that gives the V and J calls and clone size. The sample table lists a few hundred thousand distinct CDR3 sequences, 15% to 20% of them with a count of one. Approximately 18% of the sample goes to the ten largest clones.

Trimming leaves V shorter by 0 bases and J shorter by 6 bases, with the junction holding 10 bases beyond the gene matches. Its CDR3 holds 16 amino acids, cysteine through phenylalanine. Left in the record is the CDR3 DNA by itself, 48 bases read in frame from the first base. The germline V gene supplies CDR1 SNHLY and CDR2 FYNNEI. In the case of this clonotype: The antigen it binds to is not known. The input lacks base qualities; no much larger clone sits a single base away.

Moderately to severely active disease, a Clinical Activity Score of at least 3, a NOSPECS grade of at least 4, and a duration under 3 months were present in ophthalmopathy patients. Any patient with an uncontrolled infection, another autoimmune disease, pregnancy or lactation was excluded. Diagnoses were based on clinical symptoms, serum thyroxine and TRAb, thyroid ultrasound and orbital computed tomography. PBMCs were isolated from about 9.1 ml of fresh peripheral blood by Ficoll-Paque density gradient centrifugation. Total RNA was extracted using Trizol reagent, and RNA quality was assessed on an Agilent 2100 Bioanalyzer.

Sequenced: blood. This receptor was obtained from a woman younger than 30 with Graves' ophthalmopathy. The chain was built from TRBV2 and TRBJ2-7; 8 bases in between match TRBD1. The encoded CDR3 is CASSEALTGQGVEQYF. The nucleotide sequence is TGTGCCAGCAGTGAAGCGCTTACCGGACAGGGCGTCGAGCAGTACTTC.